This T cell receptor beta chain stems from a study of T-cell memory formation after mild COVID-19. Looking at the study overall: TCR clusters showed largely donor specificity. Study-wide results and caveats: CD4+ contracting clones were mainly CM and EM; CD8+ ones, EMRA. Day 15 to 85 contracting clones showed balanced CD4/CD8; day 15 to 37 expanders favored CD4+.

Each CDR3 protein is one row after TCRdb ran MiXCR on the 5' RACE reads. The data hold hundreds of thousands of distinct CDR3 sequences, with approximately 19% observed a single time. This clonotype was seen more than once but under ten times. Its antigen is unknown. Trimming cost V 3 bases and J 4 bases; bases outside gene matches: 9. The CDR3 sequence is 15 residues long. From germline, CDR1 is LGHNA and CDR2 YNFKEQ. This clonotype was sampled from an adult woman who had mild COVID-19 (a few samples of this study predate the infection). Cell type and time point are not known. Sample: PBMCs or a T cell subset sorted from them (not recorded which). The V and J genes are TRBV4-2 and TRBJ2-7; 7 positions agree with TRBD2. For the CDR3, the DNA is TGTGCCAGCAGCCAGGGACGGGGGGTGAGATACGAGCAGTACTTC. It is translated as CASSQGRGVRYEQYF.